Sequencing of this T cell receptor beta chain was carried out in a study of blood T cell repertoires in COVID-19. Germline CDR1 and CDR2: SGHRS and YFSETQ. This CDR3 contains 14 residues. Trimming removed 7 bases at V and 0 bases at J, with 14 bases between. The cohort comprised adults aged 18 to 89 years residing in 20 to 30 US areas. The data were produced by immunoSEQ multiplex PCR, yet TCRdb's version contains in-frame clones alone and is incomplete. Seen here are some 380,000 clones, approximately 87% observed once, and the top ten hold approximately 1.2%. This clonotype originated in a man younger than 40 who had recovered from COVID-19. The V call is TRBV5-1, the J call TRBJ2-7; maybe TRBD2 (6 bases). Sequenced sample: PBMCs or T cells enriched from blood (not recorded which). CDR3 sequence reads: CASSLGRGSYEQYF. The CDR3 nucleotides are TGCGCCAGCTCCCTAGGGCGGGGCTCCTACGAGCAGTACTTC.